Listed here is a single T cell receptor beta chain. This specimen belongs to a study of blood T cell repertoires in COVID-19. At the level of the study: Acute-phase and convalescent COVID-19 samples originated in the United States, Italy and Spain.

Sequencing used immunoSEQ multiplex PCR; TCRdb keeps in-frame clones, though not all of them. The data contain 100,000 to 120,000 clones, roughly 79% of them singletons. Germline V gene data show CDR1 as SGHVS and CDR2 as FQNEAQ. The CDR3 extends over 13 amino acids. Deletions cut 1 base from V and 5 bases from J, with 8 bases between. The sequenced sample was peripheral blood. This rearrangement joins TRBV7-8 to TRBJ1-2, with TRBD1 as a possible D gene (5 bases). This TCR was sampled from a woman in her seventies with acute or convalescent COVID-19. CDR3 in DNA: TGTGCCAGCAGCTTAGATGCAGGGTATGGCTACACCTTC. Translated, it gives CASSLDAGYGYTF. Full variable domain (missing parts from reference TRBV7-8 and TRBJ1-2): GAGVSQSPRYKVAKRGQDVALRCDPISGHVSLFWYQQALGQGPEFLTYFQNEAQLDKSGLPSDRFFAERPEGSVSTLKIQRTQQEDSAVYLCASSLDAGYGYTFGSGTRLTVV.